This T cell receptor beta chain was profiled in a study of OX40 agonist ivuxolimab in advanced cancers. Overall study: In this trial design, patients received ivuxolimab intravenously at 0.01 to 10 mg/kg every 2 weeks.

Generated by immunoSEQ multiplex PCR, the TCRdb table keeps only in-frame clones and is missing some. The data hold about 50,000 clones, with about 88% observed a single time. The CDR3 extends over 14 amino acids. V dropped 2 bases and J dropped 4 bases, with 12 bases sitting between them. Germline-derived CDR1 and CDR2 are SGHDN and FVKESK. The TCR sequence derives from an adult with an advanced solid tumor such as melanoma, head and neck, liver or kidney cancer. The sample here was CD4+ or CD8+ T cells sorted from blood, taken in a trial of the OX40 agonist ivuxolimab. The V call is TRBV14, the J call TRBJ2-7, with a weak D call TRBD2 (6 bases). CDR3 DNA: TGTGCCAGCAGCCAATGGAGGGGTGGGTACGAGCAGTACTTC. Its translation: CASSQWRGGYEQYF.